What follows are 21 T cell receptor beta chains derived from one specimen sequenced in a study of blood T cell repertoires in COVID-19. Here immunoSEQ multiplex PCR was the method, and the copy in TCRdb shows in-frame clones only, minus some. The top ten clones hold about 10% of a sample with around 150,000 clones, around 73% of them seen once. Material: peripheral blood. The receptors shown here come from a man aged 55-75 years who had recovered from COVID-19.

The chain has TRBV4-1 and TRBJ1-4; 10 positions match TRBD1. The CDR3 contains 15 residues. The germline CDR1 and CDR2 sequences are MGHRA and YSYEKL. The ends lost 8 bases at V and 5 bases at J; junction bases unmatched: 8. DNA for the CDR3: TGCGCCAGCCGGGGACAGGGGCTCCAAAATGAAAAACTGTTTTTT. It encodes CASRGQGLQNEKLFF.

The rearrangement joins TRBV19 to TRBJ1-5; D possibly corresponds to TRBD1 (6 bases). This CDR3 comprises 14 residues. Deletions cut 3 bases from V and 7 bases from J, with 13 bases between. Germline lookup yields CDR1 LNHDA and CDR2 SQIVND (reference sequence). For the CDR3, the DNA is TGTGCCAGTAGTATTCAGGGGATGGAACAGCCCCAGCATTTT. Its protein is CASSIQGMEQPQHF.

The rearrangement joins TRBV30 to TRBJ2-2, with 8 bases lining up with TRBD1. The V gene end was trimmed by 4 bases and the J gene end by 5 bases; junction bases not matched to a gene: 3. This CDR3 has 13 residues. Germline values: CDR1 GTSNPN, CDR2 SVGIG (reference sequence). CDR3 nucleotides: TGTGCCTGGAAGAACAGGGGGACCGGGGAGCTGTTTTTT. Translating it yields CAWKNRGTGELFF.

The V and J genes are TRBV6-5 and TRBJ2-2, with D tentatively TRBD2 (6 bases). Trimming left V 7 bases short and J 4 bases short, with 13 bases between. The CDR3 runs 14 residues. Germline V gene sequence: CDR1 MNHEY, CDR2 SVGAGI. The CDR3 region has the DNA TGTGCCAGCACCACGGGGGAAGGCACCGGGGAGCTGTTTTTT. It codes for CASTTGEGTGELFF.

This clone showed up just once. CDR3 protein: CASSSSPGQLYYEQYF. Here the CDR3 DNA reads TGTGCCAGCAGTTCGAGCCCGGGACAGCTATACTACGAGCAGTACTTC. V gene TRBV27 combines with J gene TRBJ2-7; 7 bases agree with TRBD1. V lost 4 bases and J lost 3; bases outside the gene matches: 12. Germline-derived CDR1 and CDR2 are MNHEY and SMNVEV (reference sequence). The CDR3 is 16 amino acids.

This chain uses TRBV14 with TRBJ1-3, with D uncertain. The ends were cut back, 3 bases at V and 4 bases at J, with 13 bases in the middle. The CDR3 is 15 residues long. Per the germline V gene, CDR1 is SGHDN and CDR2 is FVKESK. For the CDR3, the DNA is TGTGCCAGCAGCCAGGGAGAGGTAGCCGGAAACACCATATATTTT. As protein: CASSQGEVAGNTIYF.

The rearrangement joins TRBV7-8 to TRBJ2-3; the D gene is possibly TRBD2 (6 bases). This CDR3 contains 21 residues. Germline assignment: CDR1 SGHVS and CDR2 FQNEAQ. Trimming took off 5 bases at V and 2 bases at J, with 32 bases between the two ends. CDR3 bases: TGTGCCAGCAGCGTCCCCGATCGGCTAGCGAGTCTAGTTGGGGACACAGATACGCAGTATTTT. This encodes CASSVPDRLASLVGDTDTQYF.

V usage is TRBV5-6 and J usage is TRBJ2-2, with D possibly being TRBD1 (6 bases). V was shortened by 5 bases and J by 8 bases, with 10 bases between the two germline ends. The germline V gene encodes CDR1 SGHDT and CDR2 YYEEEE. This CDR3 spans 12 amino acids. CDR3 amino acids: CASRGALGELFF. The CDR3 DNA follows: TGTGCCAGCAGGGGGGCCCTGGGGGAGCTGTTTTTT.

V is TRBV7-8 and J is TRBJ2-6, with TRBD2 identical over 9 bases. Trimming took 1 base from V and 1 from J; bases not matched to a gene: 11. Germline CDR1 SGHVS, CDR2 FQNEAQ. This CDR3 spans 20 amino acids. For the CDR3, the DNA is TGTGCCAGCAGCTTAGATGCTTACGTAGCGGGAGTATCTGGGGCCAACGTCCTGACTTTC. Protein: CASSLDAYVAGVSGANVLTF.

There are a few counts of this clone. CDR3 sequence: CASSQEAFTEAFF. In DNA, the CDR3 is TGCGCCAGCAGCCAAGAAGCTTTCACTGAAGCTTTCTTT. The chain links TRBV4-3 to TRBJ1-1; D is uncertain. The CDR3 covers 13 residues. V lost 0 bases and J 4 bases, leaving 6 bases between the germline ends. CDR1 is LGHNA, CDR2 YSLEER, per germline.

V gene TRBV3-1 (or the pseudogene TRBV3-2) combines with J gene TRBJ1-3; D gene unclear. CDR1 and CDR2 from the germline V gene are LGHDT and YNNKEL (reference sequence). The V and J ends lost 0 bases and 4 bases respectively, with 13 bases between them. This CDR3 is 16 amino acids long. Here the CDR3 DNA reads TGTGCCAGCAGCCAAGATAAACGGGTAGGCGGAAACACCATATATTTT. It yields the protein CASSQDKRVGGNTIYF.

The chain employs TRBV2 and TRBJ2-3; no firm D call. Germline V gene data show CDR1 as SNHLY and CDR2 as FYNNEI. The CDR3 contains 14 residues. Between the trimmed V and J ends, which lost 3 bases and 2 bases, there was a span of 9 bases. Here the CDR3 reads CASSEIRSTDTQYF. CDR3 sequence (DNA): TGTGCCAGCAGTGAGATTCGGTCCACAGATACGCAGTATTTT.

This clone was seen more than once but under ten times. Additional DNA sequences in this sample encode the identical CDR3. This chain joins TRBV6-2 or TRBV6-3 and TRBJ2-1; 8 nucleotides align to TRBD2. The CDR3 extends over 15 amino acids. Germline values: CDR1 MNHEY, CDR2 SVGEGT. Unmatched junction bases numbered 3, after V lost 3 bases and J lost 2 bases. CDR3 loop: CASSYERETYNEQFF. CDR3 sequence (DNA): TGTGCCAGCAGTTATGAGCGGGAGACCTACAATGAGCAGTTCTTC.

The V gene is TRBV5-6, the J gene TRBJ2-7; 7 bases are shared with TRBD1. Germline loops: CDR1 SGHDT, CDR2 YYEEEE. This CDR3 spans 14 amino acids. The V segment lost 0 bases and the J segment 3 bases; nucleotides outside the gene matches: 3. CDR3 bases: TGTGCCAGCAGCTTGGGGACAGGAATCTACGAGCAGTACTTC. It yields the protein CASSLGTGIYEQYF.

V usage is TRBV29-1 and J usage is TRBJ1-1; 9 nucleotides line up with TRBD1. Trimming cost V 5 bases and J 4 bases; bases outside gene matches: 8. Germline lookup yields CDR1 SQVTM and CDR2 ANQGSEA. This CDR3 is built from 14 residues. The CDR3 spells CSVSGGQGTTEAFF. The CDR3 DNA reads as TGCAGCGTTTCAGGGGGACAGGGAACCACTGAAGCTTTCTTT.

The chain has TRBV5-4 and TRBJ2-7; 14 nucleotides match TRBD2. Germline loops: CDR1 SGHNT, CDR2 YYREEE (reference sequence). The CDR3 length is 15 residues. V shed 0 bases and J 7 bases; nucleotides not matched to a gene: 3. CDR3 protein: CASSLGGLAGGEQYF. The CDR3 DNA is TGTGCCAGCAGCTTGGGCGGACTAGCGGGGGGTGAGCAGTACTTC.

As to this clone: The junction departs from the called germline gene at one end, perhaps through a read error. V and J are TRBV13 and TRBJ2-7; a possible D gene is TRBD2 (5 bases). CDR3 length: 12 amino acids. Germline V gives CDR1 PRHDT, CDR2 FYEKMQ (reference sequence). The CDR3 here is CASSLGLDEQYF. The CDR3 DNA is TGTGCCAGCAGCCTAGGACTGGACGAGCAGTACTTC.

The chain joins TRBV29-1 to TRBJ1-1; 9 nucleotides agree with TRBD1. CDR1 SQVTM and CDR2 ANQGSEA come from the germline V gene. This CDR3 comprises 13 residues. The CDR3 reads CSGTGIMNTEAFF. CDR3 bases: TGCAGTGGGACAGGGATTATGAACACTGAAGCTTTCTTT.

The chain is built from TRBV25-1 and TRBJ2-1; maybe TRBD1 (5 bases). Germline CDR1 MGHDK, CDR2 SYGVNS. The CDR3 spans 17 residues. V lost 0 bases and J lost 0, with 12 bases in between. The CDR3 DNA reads TGTGCCAGCAGTGAATATGGGGCTCGCAGCTCCTACAATGAGCAGTTCTTC. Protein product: CASSEYGARSSYNEQFF. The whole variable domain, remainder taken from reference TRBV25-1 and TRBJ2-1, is EADIYQTPRYLVIGTGKKITLECSQTMGHDKMYWYQQDPGMELHLIHYSYGVNSTEKGDLSSESTVSRIRTEHFPLTLESARPSHTSQYLCASSEYGARSSYNEQFFGPGTRLTVL.

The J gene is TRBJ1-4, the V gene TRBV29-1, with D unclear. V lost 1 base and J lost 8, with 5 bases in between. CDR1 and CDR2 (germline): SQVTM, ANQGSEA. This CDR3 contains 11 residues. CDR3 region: CSVEASEKLFF. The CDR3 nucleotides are TGCAGCGTTGAAGCAAGCGAAAAACTGTTTTTT.

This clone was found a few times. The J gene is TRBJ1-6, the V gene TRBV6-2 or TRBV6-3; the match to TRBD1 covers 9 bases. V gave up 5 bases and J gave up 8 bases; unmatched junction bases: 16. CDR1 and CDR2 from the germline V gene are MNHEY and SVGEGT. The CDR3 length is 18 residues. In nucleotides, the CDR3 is TGTGCCAGCAGTCTTGGACAGGGGACGTATCCGGGCGATTCACCCCTCCACTTT. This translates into CASSLGQGTYPGDSPLHF.